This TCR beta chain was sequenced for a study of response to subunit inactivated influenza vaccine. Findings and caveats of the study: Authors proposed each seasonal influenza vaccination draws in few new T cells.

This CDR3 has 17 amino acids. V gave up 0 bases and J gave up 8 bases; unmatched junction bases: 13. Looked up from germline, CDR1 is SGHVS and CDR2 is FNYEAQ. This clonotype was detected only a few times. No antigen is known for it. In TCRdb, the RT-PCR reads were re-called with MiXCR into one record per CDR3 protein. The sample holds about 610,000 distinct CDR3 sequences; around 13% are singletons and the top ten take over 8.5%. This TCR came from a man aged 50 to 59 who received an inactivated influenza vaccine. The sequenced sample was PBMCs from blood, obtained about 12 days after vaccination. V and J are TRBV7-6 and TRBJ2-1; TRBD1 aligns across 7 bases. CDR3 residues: CASSLASRTGFLDEQFF. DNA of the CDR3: TGTGCCAGCAGCTTAGCGTCCAGGACAGGATTCTTGGATGAGCAGTTCTTC.